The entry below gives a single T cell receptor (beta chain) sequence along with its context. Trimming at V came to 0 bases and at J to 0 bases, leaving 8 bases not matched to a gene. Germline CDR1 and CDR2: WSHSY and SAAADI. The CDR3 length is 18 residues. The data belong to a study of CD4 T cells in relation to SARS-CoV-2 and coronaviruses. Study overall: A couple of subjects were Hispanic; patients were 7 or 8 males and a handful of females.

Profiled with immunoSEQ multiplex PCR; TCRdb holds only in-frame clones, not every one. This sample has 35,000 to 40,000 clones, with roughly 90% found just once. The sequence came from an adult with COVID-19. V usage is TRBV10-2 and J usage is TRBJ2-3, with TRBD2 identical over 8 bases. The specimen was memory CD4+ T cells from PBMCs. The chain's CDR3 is CASSESRGGGFSTDTQYF. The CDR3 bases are TGCGCCAGCAGTGAGTCGAGGGGCGGGGGGTTCAGCACAGATACGCAGTATTTT.